This is a list of T cell receptor beta chains from one sample in a study of blood T cell repertoires in COVID-19. The assay was immunoSEQ multiplex PCR, and TCRdb's table has in-frame clones only and misses some. The sample lists about 140,000 clones; under 90% were seen once. Sequencing used PBMCs or T cells enriched from blood (not recorded which). The receptors originated from a woman aged 18-29 years who had been exposed to COVID-19. CDR3s include the opening cysteine and the closing phenylalanine or tryptophan. The D gene is left open where the match is weak. Expanded clones get a size class; other rows say once, few or many, or leave the size out.

V,D,size,J,DNA,CDR3
TRBV4-3,TRBD1,NA,TRBJ2-1,TGCGCCAGCAGCCAAGGACGGCAGGGGGACTACAATGAGCAGTTCTTC,CASSQGRQGDYNEQFF
TRBV5-6,NA,NA,TRBJ2-7,TGTGCCAGCGTCCCGCGTCGAGATCGCTACGAGCAGTACTTC,CASVPRRDRYEQYF
TRBV4-2,NA,NA,TRBJ2-3,TGTGCCAGCAGCCAAGGTAGCGGAGACACAGATACGCAGTATTTT,CASSQGSGDTDTQYF
TRBV7-9,NA,NA,TRBJ1-1,TGTGCCAGCAGCTTAGATTTTGGGGGAGGAAGAGCTTTCTTT,CASSLDFGGGRAFF
TRBV27,TRBD2,NA,TRBJ2-1,TGTGCCAGCAGTAAACTAGCGGGCGACCTCTCCTACAATGAGCAGTTCTTC,CASSKLAGDLSYNEQFF
TRBV24-1,NA,NA,TRBJ2-2,TGTGCCACATTGGGGGACTCCAACACCGGGGAGCTGTTTTTT,CATLGDSNTGELFF
TRBV18,TRBD1,NA,TRBJ2-7,TGTGCCAGCTCGTATGGGGGACAGGGGGAATACGAGCAGTACTTC,CASSYGGQGEYEQYF
TRBV11-2,TRBD2,NA,TRBJ2-5,TGTGCCAGCAGCTTAGGAAGGGGGCTAGCGGGGGAGACCCAGTACTTC,CASSLGRGLAGETQYF
TRBV13,TRBD2,NA,TRBJ2-3,TGTGCCAGCAGCCGAGGACTAGCGGGGGGGGCTAGCACAGATACGCAGTATTTT,CASSRGLAGGASTDTQYF
TRBV5-5,NA,NA,TRBJ2-7,TGTGCCAGCAGCTCCCCGGGTCAGTCCTACGAGCAGTACTTC,CASSSPGQSYEQYF
TRBV5-6,TRBD1,NA,TRBJ1-3,TGTGCCAGCAGCTTGCAGGGGGTTTCCGGAAACACCATATATTTT,CASSLQGVSGNTIYF
TRBV5-1,TRBD2,once,TRBJ2-1,TGCGCCAGCAGCCCGGGGACTAGCGGCGGCAATGAGCAGTTCTTC,CASSPGTSGGNEQFF
TRBV28,TRBD2,NA,TRBJ2-6,TGTGCCAGTGGACTAGCGGGAGTTTCTGGGGCCAACGTCCTGACTTTC,CASGLAGVSGANVLTF
TRBV4-3,TRBD1,NA,TRBJ1-5,TGCGCCAGCAGCCCTCCCGAGGGGGCACCTAGCAATCAGCCCCAGCATTTT,CASSPPEGAPSNQPQHF
TRBV7-9,NA,few,TRBJ2-5,TGTGCCAGCAGCTTAGGCGGACAAGAGACCCAGTACTTC,CASSLGGQETQYF
TRBV10-3,TRBD2,NA,TRBJ2-3,TGTGCCATCAGTCAACTAGCGGGAGTTACAGATACGCAGTATTTT,CAISQLAGVTDTQYF
TRBV19,TRBD2,medium-sized,TRBJ2-2,TGTGCCAGTAGTGGAACTAGCGGAAACACCGGGGAGCTGTTTTTT,CASSGTSGNTGELFF
TRBV30,TRBD2,NA,TRBJ2-1,TGTGCCTGGAGCCGACTAGCGGGAGGACTCAATGAGCAGTTCTTC,CAWSRLAGGLNEQFF
TRBV4-3,NA,NA,TRBJ1-1,TGCGCCAGCAGCCAGGCAGGGGTAAGAACTGAAGCTTTCTTT,CASSQAGVRTEAFF
TRBV21-1,NA,NA,TRBJ1-3,TGTGCCAGCACCCCTCGACAGACCTCTGGAAACACCATATATTTT,CASTPRQTSGNTIYF
TRBV3-1/TRBV3-2,NA,NA,TRBJ1-5,TGTGCCAGCAGCCAAGGGGGGGGCAATCAGCCCCAGCATTTT,CASSQGGGNQPQHF
TRBV28,NA,NA,TRBJ1-4,TGTGCCAGCAGAAAGACTGCTTGGCGAGAAAAACTGTTTTTT,CASRKTAWREKLFF
TRBV30,NA,NA,TRBJ2-2,TGTGCCTGGAGTGTACGAGGGACCGGGGAGCTGTTTTTT,CAWSVRGTGELFF
TRBV19,NA,NA,TRBJ1-2,TGTGCCAGTAGTGACGGGGGATTCTATGGCTACACCTTC,CASSDGGFYGYTF
TRBV5-4,NA,few,TRBJ1-2,TGTGCCAGCAGCCTCAGGGCAGTCTACACCTTC,CASSLRAVYTF
TRBV25-1,NA,NA,TRBJ2-1,TGTGCCAGCAGTGAAACAGGGCTAGCACCGAGCTCCTACAATGAGCAGTTCTTC,CASSETGLAPSSYNEQFF
TRBV4-2,NA,NA,TRBJ1-2,TGTGCCAGCAGCCTTTACATCGACGTCCTTCGGAGCTATGGCTACACCTTC,CASSLYIDVLRSYGYTF
TRBV6-2/TRBV6-3,NA,NA,TRBJ2-1,TGTGCCAGCAGTTACACCGCGGAGCAGTTCTTC,CASSYTAEQFF
TRBV10-3,TRBD2,NA,TRBJ2-1,TGTGCCATCAACAGACTAGCGGAAACCTACAATGAGCAGTTCTTC,CAINRLAETYNEQFF
TRBV9,TRBD1,NA,TRBJ1-2,TGTGCCAGCAGCGTAGGGGTCATGACAGGGGGTAATGGCTACACCTTC,CASSVGVMTGGNGYTF
TRBV27,TRBD1,few,TRBJ1-4,TGTGCCAGCAGGGGGACAGCAACTAATGAAAAACTGTTTTTT,CASRGTATNEKLFF
TRBV28,TRBD1,once,TRBJ1-2,TGTGCCAGCAGTTCGAACACCGGGACAGGGTACGGCTACACCTTC,CASSSNTGTGYGYTF
TRBV23-1,NA,NA,TRBJ2-3,TGCGCCAGCAGTCAATTGGGGACGGGGGTAGGAGGCACAGATACGCAGTATTTT,CASSQLGTGVGGTDTQYF
TRBV19,NA,NA,TRBJ2-7,TGTGCCAGTAGTATCCAGCACGGTAGCGGAGGCTCCTACGAGCAGTACTTC,CASSIQHGSGGSYEQYF
TRBV28,NA,NA,TRBJ1-5,TGTGCCAGCGCGGAACGATATCAAGGGCCCCAGCATTTT,CASAERYQGPQHF
TRBV4-2,TRBD1,NA,TRBJ1-3,TGTGCCAGCAGCCAAGAGGGGACAGGTTCCTCTGGAAACACCATATATTTT,CASSQEGTGSSGNTIYF
TRBV6-2/TRBV6-3,TRBD2,NA,TRBJ2-5,TGTGCCAGCAGTTACCCCCGCTTAGCGGGAGGGCCTCAGCTTCAAGAGACCCAGTACTTC,CASSYPRLAGGPQLQETQYF
TRBV12-3/TRBV12-4,NA,NA,TRBJ2-1,TGTGCCAGCACTACCGACAGTTGGGAGCAGTTCTTC,CASTTDSWEQFF
TRBV9,NA,NA,TRBJ1-5,TGTGCCAGCAGCCTTCCCGGGGGAGAACATTCTGTTGGTCAGCCCCAGCATTTT,CASSLPGGEHSVGQPQHF
TRBV25-1,TRBD1,NA,TRBJ2-1,TGTGCCAGCAGTGAAATTGACAGGGACAATGAGCAGTTCTTC,CASSEIDRDNEQFF
TRBV5-1,TRBD2,NA,TRBJ2-5,TGCGCCAGCAGCCCCGGGACTAGCGGGAGGCTATATGGAGAGACCCAGTACTTC,CASSPGTSGRLYGETQYF
TRBV6-5,TRBD1,NA,TRBJ1-1,TGTGCCAGCAGTTACGTGACAGGGGACTTTGGAGCTTTCTTT,CASSYVTGDFGAFF
TRBV11-3,TRBD2,NA,TRBJ2-2,TGTGCCAGTTCCATAGCGGGAGGATACACCGGGGAGCTGTTTTTT,CASSIAGGYTGELFF
TRBV2,TRBD1,few,TRBJ1-5,TGTGCCAGCAGCGCCCGGCAGGGGGCCCAGCCCCAGCATTTT,CASSARQGAQPQHF
TRBV25-1,TRBD1,NA,TRBJ2-1,TGTGCCAGCAGTGAAGGACAGGGATCGGTTTACAATGAGCAGTTCTTC,CASSEGQGSVYNEQFF
TRBV7-9,TRBD1,NA,TRBJ1-1,TGTGCCAGCAGCTTGGACAGGGTCGCTGAAGCTTTCTTT,CASSLDRVAEAFF
TRBV19,TRBD2,NA,TRBJ2-1,TGTGCCAGCGGACTAGCGGGAGGAGGGGAGCAGTTCTTC,CASGLAGGGEQFF
TRBV12-5,NA,NA,TRBJ2-1,TGTGCTAGTGGTTTCTCGGGCAATGAGCAGTTCTTC,CASGFSGNEQFF
TRBV9,TRBD1,NA,TRBJ2-2,TGTGCCAGCAGTGACTACCGGGACAGATACACCGGGGAGCTGTTTTTT,CASSDYRDRYTGELFF
TRBV18,TRBD1,NA,TRBJ2-7,TGTGCCAGCTCACCAGGGACAGGGGCGGGGGAGCAGTACTTC,CASSPGTGAGEQYF
TRBV30,NA,NA,TRBJ2-1,TGTGCCTGGACGAGGGGGGGACGTTTTAATGAGCAGTTCTTC,CAWTRGGRFNEQFF
TRBV25-1,NA,NA,TRBJ1-2,TGTGCCAGCAGTTCCGCGGGGGGGCTGGGCTATGGCTACACCTTC,CASSSAGGLGYGYTF
TRBV7-2,NA,NA,TRBJ1-3,TGTGCCAGCAGCTTACTGGGCAGGGGCTCTGGAAACACCATATATTTT,CASSLLGRGSGNTIYF
TRBV5-4,TRBD1,NA,TRBJ1-2,TGTGCCAGCAGCAATCGGGGACAGGGTGATGGCTACACCTTC,CASSNRGQGDGYTF
TRBV5-1,TRBD1,NA,TRBJ1-5,TGCGCCAGCAGCCGAACGGGACAGGGTTTTTTTTATAGCAATCAGCCCCAGCATTTT,CASSRTGQGFFYSNQPQHF
TRBV12-2,NA,NA,TRBJ2-7,TGTGCAAGTCGCTTCCCGGGGCCTAGCGGGTACGAGCAGTACTTC,CASRFPGPSGYEQYF
TRBV5-1,TRBD1,NA,TRBJ1-1,TGCGCCAGCAGCTCCCGGACAGGGGAGAAGAACACTGAAGCTTTCTTT,CASSSRTGEKNTEAFF
TRBV3-1/TRBV3-2,NA,NA,TRBJ1-2,TGTGCCAGCAGCCAAGATGGGGGCGGGGGTAGTGTCTACACCTTC,CASSQDGGGGSVYTF
TRBV3-1/TRBV3-2,NA,NA,TRBJ2-1,TGTGCCAGCAGCGCGGGACTCTCTCTGAACAATGAGCAGTTCTTC,CASSAGLSLNNEQFF
TRBV7-2,TRBD2,once,TRBJ2-3,TGTGCCAGCAGCTTTCAAGCGGGAGGGCCGTGGGGCACAGATACGCAGTATTTT,CASSFQAGGPWGTDTQYF